This TCR beta chain was identified during a study of T cell clones after liver transplantation. Study as a whole: Tolerance: complete withdrawal held at least one year, liver enzymes staying within twice normal. Notes on the study in general: In 5 of 8 subjects, circulating graft-donor-reactive CD4 TCRbeta sequences fell significantly after transplant.

The V segment lost 4 bases and the J segment 1 base; nucleotides outside the gene matches: 7. Germline values: CDR1 SEHNR, CDR2 FQNEAQ (reference sequence). The CDR3 contains 18 residues. With regard to this clone: The target antigen is unknown.

TCRdb's copy holds only in-frame clones and misses some; the assay was immunoSEQ multiplex PCR. The sample comprises around 80,000 clones, 65% to 85% of which are singletons, and approximately 0.45% rests with the top ten. The source material was CD4+ T cells from blood, sampled approximately 3.5 years after liver transplant. The source of this sequence is a human patient who received a liver transplant. The T cells may come from the graft donor. The chain is built from TRBV7-9 and TRBJ2-5; TRBD2 matches 15 bases. The CDR3: CASSWGLAGGPSQETQYF. The DNA of the CDR3 is TGTGCCAGCAGCTGGGGACTAGCGGGAGGTCCCTCCCAAGAGACCCAGTACTTC.